The source of this T cell receptor beta chain is a study of blood T cells in healthy people across ages. As regards this clonotype: The antigen is undetermined. At one of its ends the junction is not consistent with the germline gene, which may arise from a read error.

Per germline, CDR1 SGHVS and CDR2 FNYEAQ. The CDR3 contains 13 residues. Through a sample-barcoded 5' primer and a J-beta primer mix, a second PCR was run for 7 to 11 cycles. TCRdb re-derived calls from the 5' RACE reads in MiXCR, one entry per CDR3 protein. The table records about 680,000 distinct CDR3 sequences, about half of them present only once. The study, taken as a whole, reports: Diversity was higher, and naive CD4+ cells more numerous, in long-lived donors than in aged donors. Unknown CMV status may confound age-related changes in expanded clones.

This chain joins TRBV7-6 and TRBJ2-1, with D hard to call. Source material: blood. This TCR was sampled from a woman aged 55-69 years in good health. CDR3: CANSLVLNDEQFF. As DNA, the CDR3 is TGTGCCAACAGCTTAGTACTAAATGACGAGCAGTTCTTC.